What follows are 9 T cell receptor beta chains derived from one specimen sequenced in a study of blood T cell repertoires in COVID-19. Sequenced by immunoSEQ multiplex PCR; TCRdb stores in-frame clones only, minus some. The sample lists 150,000 to 200,000 clones; about 85% were seen once. Sequencing was carried out using peripheral blood. The receptor source for this set is a man in his sixties with acute or convalescent COVID-19.

This clone was seen a single time. This chain links TRBV4-1 with TRBJ2-1; D may be TRBD2 (7 bases). Germline lookup yields CDR1 MGHRA and CDR2 YSYEKL. The CDR3 totals 16 residues. Trimming stripped 0 bases from V and 8 bases from J, with 17 bases between. CDR3 sequence reads: CASSQDVGGAQDEQFF. The CDR3 DNA reads as TGCGCCAGCAGCCAAGATGTAGGGGGGGCCCAGGATGAGCAGTTCTTC.

Comment on this clone: Other DNA variants within this sample encode the same CDR3. The chain is built from TRBV2 and TRBJ2-7; no firm D call. The V gene's germline CDR1 is SNHLY and CDR2 FYNNEI. There are 12 residues in the CDR3. CDR3: CASSGVSRQQYV. In DNA form, the CDR3 reads TGTGCCAGTAGTGGAGTTTCCAGGCAGCAGTACGTC.

CDR3 DNA: TGTGCCAGCAGCCCTAGACAGGGCCACTCTGGAAACACCATATATTTT. Amino acids: CASSPRQGHSGNTIYF. The V gene is TRBV9, the J gene TRBJ1-3; 7 bases map to TRBD1. This CDR3 region has 16 residues. Losses at the gene ends were 4 bases for V and 0 bases for J; bases not matched to a gene: 7. Germline values: CDR1 SGDLS, CDR2 YYNGEE.

This CDR3 is CASSLNQMGQGYGYTF. The DNA for the CDR3 is TGTGCCAGTAGTCTGAATCAAATGGGACAGGGATATGGCTACACCTTC. The chain is built from TRBV19 and TRBJ1-2; TRBD1 agrees at 9 bases. This CDR3 is built from 16 residues. J gave up 5 bases and V 5 bases, and 12 bases lay outside the gene matches. CDR1 is LNHDA and CDR2 is SQIVND in the germline V gene (reference sequence).

The chain is built from TRBV5-1 and TRBJ2-2; 8 bases align to TRBD1. The CDR3 totals 15 residues. CDR1 is SGHRS and CDR2 is YFSETQ in the germline V gene. The V and J ends lost 4 bases and 5 bases, in that order; junction bases with no gene match: 7. The CDR3 nucleotides read TGCGCCAGCAGCGTAGGGGGACAGGTAACCGGGGAGCTGTTTTTT. Translation gives CASSVGGQVTGELFF.

The chain couples TRBV10-1 to TRBJ2-3; 9 bases line up with TRBD2. Germline assignment: CDR1 WNHNN and CDR2 SYGVQD (reference sequence). With 8 bases clipped from V and 3 bases from J, the junction kept 6 bases outside the gene matches. The CDR3 sequence is 14 residues long. The CDR3 here is CASARSGGTDTQYF. CDR3 sequence (DNA): TGCGCCAGCGCCCGTAGCGGGGGAACAGATACGCAGTATTTT.

The rearrangement links TRBV2 to TRBJ2-7; tentative D call: TRBD2 (5 bases). V lost 3 bases, J lost 3 bases, and 6 bases lay in between. CDR3 length: 12 amino acids. From germline, CDR1 is SNHLY and CDR2 FYNNEI. The CDR3 nucleotides are TGTGCCAGCAGTGACGAGGGCTACGAGCAGTACTTC. It yields the protein CASSDEGYEQYF.

This chain joins TRBV9 and TRBJ2-5; 9 bases fit TRBD1. CDR1 is SGDLS and CDR2 is YYNGEE in the germline V gene. V lost 0 bases, J lost 2 bases, and 8 bases stayed unmatched. The CDR3 length is 17 residues. CDR3 region: CASSVDSGQGIQETQYF. The CDR3 DNA reads TGTGCCAGCAGCGTAGATTCCGGACAGGGGATACAAGAGACCCAGTACTTC.

The chain has TRBV6-2 or TRBV6-3 and TRBJ1-4; tentatively, D is TRBD1 (5 bases). Germline CDR1 is MNHEY and CDR2 is SVGEGT. The CDR3 has 15 residues. V dropped 6 bases and J dropped 3 bases, with 14 bases sitting between them. This CDR3 reads CASRPSGSSNEKLFF. The CDR3 DNA reads as TGTGCCAGCAGGCCTTCAGGGTCTTCTAATGAAAAACTGTTTTTT.